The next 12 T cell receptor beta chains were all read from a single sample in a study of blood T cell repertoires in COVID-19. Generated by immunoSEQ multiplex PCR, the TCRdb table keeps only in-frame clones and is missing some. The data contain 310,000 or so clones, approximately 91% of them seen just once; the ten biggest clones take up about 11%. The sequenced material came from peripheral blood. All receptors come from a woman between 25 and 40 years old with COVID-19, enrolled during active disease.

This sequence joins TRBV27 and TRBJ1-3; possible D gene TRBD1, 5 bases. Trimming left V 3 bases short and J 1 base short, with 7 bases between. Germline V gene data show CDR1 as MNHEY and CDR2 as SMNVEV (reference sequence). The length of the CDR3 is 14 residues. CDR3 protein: CASSLGGSGNTIYF. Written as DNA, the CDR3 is TGTGCCAGCAGTTTGGGGGGATCTGGAAACACCATATATTTT.

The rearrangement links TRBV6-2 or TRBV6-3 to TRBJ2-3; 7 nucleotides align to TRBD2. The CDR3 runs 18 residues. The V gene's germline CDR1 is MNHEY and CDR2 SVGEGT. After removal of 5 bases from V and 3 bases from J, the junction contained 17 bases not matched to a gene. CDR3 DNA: TGTGCCAGCAGTGACTTCACGGCTAGCGGTTCTTTTACAGATACGCAGTATTTT. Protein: CASSDFTASGSFTDTQYF.

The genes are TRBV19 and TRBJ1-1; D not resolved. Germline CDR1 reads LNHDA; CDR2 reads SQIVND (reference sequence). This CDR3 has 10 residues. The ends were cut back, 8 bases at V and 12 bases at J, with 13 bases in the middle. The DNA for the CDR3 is TGTGCCAGTGGGGAACGGACTTCTTTCTTT. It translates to CASGERTSFF.

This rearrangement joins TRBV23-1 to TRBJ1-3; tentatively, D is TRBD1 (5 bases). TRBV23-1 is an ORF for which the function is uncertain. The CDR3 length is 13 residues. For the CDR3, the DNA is TGCTCTCTTCGGTCGGGGGAGGGAAACACCATATATTTT. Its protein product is CSLRSGEGNTIYF.

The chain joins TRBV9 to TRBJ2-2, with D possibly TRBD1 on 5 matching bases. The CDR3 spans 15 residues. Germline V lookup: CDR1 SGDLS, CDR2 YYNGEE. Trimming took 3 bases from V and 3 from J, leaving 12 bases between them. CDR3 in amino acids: CASSARRADTGELFF. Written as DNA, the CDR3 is TGTGCCAGCAGCGCCCGCAGGGCCGACACCGGGGAGCTGTTTTTT.

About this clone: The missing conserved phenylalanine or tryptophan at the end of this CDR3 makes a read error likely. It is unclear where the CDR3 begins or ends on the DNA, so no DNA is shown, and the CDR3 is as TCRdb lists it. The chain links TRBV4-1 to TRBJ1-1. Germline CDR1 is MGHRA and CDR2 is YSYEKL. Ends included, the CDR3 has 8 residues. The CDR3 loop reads CASSQRRR.

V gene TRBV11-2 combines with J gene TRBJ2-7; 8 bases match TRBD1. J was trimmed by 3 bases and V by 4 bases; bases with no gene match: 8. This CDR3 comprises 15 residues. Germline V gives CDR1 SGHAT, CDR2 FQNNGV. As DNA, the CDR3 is TGTGCCAGCAGCTCCAGGGGGCTGTTAGTCTACGAGCAGTACTTC. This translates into CASSSRGLLVYEQYF.

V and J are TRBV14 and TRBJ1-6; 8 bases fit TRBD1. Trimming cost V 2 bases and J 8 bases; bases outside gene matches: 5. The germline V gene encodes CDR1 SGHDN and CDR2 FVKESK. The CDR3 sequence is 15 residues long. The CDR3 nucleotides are TGTGCCAGCAGCCAACAAACAGGGGGACATTCACCCCTCCACTTT. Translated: CASSQQTGGHSPLHF.

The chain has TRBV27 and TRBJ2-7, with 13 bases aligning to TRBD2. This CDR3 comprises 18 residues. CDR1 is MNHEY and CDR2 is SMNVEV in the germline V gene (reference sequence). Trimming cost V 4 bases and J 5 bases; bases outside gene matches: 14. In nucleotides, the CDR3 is TGTGCCAGCAGTTCCCTAACTAGCGGGAGGGCGTTGCGGAACGAGCAGTACTTC. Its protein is CASSSLTSGRALRNEQYF.

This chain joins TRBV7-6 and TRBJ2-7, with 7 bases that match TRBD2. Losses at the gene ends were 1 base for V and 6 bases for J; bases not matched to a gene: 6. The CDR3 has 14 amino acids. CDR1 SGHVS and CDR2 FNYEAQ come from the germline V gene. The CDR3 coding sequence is TGTGCCAGCAGCTTAGGACTCGGCGGGGGCGAGCAGTACTTC. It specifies CASSLGLGGGEQYF.

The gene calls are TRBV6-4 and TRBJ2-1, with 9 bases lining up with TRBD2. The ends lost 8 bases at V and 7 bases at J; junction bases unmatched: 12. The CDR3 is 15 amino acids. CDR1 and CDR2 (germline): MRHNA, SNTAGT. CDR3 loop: CASGVGGSGSNEQFF. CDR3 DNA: TGTGCCAGCGGGGTCGGAGGTAGCGGGAGTAATGAGCAGTTCTTC.

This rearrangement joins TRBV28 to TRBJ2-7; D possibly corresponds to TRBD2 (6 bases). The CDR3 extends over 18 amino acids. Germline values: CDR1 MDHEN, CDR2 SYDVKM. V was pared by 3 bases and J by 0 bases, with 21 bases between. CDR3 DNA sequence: TGTGCCAGCAGTTTGGGAGGCGCCTCGACCGTAAGCTCCTACGAGCAGTACTTC. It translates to CASSLGGASTVSSYEQYF.